This TCR beta chain appears in the sequencing data of a study of control samples from healthy donors and cancer patients. This clone was observed a handful of times. The CDR3 is made up of 15 amino acids. Trimming shortened V by 0 bases and J by 0 bases, and 9 bases separated the two germline ends. The germline gives CDR1 SGDLS, CDR2 YYNGEE. TCRdb keeps only in-frame clones here, not all; method: immunoSEQ multiplex PCR. The sample has more than 95,000 clones; approximately 84% are singletons. This sequence was found in a man aged 18 to 30 in good health. V is TRBV9 and J is TRBJ1-1, with D perhaps TRBD1 (5 bases). Specimen: blood. CDR3 residues: CASSVAAGLNTEAFF. The CDR3 DNA follows: TGTGCCAGCAGCGTAGCTGCAGGGCTGAACACTGAAGCTTTCTTT.